The T cell receptor (beta chain) described here comes from a study of blood T cell repertoires in COVID-19. Across the study: From the United States, Italy and Spain came samples of acute and convalescent COVID-19. The analysed material was cDNA or gDNA that came from T cells, B-cell-depleted T cells, or PBMCs.

Per the authors' pipeline: It was from reference gene primer amplification that nucleated cell counts were estimated. Sequencing was performed with immunoSEQ multiplex PCR; in TCRdb, only in-frame clones are kept and a portion is missing. That table supplies the V and J calls and clone size; D and trimming were determined from the DNA. Of around 140,000 clones in the sample, roughly 84% are singletons; the top ten hold approximately 3.8%. V was shortened by 0 bases and J by 4 bases, with 7 bases between the two germline ends. Germline V gene sequence: CDR1 WNHNN, CDR2 SYGVQD (reference sequence). The CDR3 runs to 14 residues.

The sequenced sample was peripheral blood. This TCR derives from an older woman with acute or convalescent COVID-19. The chain employs TRBV10-1 and TRBJ2-1; weak D call: TRBD2 (6 bases). The CDR3 sequence is CASSESGGYNEQFF. The CDR3 DNA follows: TGCGCCAGCAGTGAGTCGGGGGGATACAATGAGCAGTTCTTC.